The 23 T cell receptor beta chains listed next were all sequenced from one sample in a study of blood T cell repertoires in COVID-19. Measured with immunoSEQ multiplex PCR; TCRdb has only the in-frame clones, and not every one. This sample has 15,000 to 20,000 clones, with 70% to 85% found just once. What was sequenced was peripheral blood. All receptors derive from a human donor in a cohort sampled during active COVID-19.

This clone is judged medium-sized. The genes are TRBV7-9 and TRBJ2-5, with D unclear. The length of the CDR3 is 14 residues. The ends were cut back, 0 bases at V and 0 bases at J, with 5 bases in the middle. The germline gives CDR1 SEHNR, CDR2 FQNEAQ (reference sequence). The CDR3 nucleotides read TGTGCCAGCAGCTTAGCGTCAGACCAAGAGACCCAGTACTTC. Translated, it gives CASSLASDQETQYF.

This chain uses TRBV25-1 with TRBJ2-5, with D possibly TRBD2 on 5 matching bases. V lost 1 base, J lost 5 bases, and 14 bases lay in between. CDR3 length equals 15 residues. Germline V gives CDR1 MGHDK, CDR2 SYGVNS. The CDR3 loop is CASSESPAGEETQYF. CDR3 DNA: TGTGCCAGCAGTGAATCCCCCGCCGGGGAGGAGACCCAGTACTTC.

This chain joins TRBV29-1 and TRBJ2-7; 7 nucleotides line up with TRBD2. V was pared by 6 bases and J by 5 bases, with 10 bases of the junction left unmatched. Looked up from germline, CDR1 is SQVTM and CDR2 is ANQGSEA. CDR3 length: 13 amino acids. The CDR3: CSVLGGASNEQYF. CDR3 nucleotides: TGCAGCGTCCTGGGAGGGGCTAGCAACGAGCAGTACTTC.

The chain joins TRBV15 to TRBJ1-6; 8 bases agree with TRBD1. V shed 2 bases and J 7 bases; nucleotides not matched to a gene: 4. CDR3 size: 15 residues. Germline loops: CDR1 LNHNV, CDR2 YYDKDF (reference sequence). The CDR3 region is CATSRTGQGNSPLHF. DNA of the CDR3: TGTGCCACCAGCAGAACTGGACAGGGAAATTCACCCCTCCACTTT.

The chain links TRBV4-3 to TRBJ2-3, with D possibly being TRBD2 (6 bases). The CDR3 covers 15 residues. Trimming left V 1 base short and J 4 bases short, with 12 bases between. The germline gives CDR1 LGHNA, CDR2 YSLEER. This chain's CDR3 is CASSQGTSLADTQYF. The CDR3, as DNA: TGCGCCAGCAGCCAAGGAACTAGCCTTGCAGATACGCAGTATTTT.

This clone appeared a single time. The CDR3 bases are TGTGCCAGCAGCCCCCCCAGGGAGGACACCATATATTTT. It specifies CASSPPREDTIYF. This chain connects TRBV7-8 to TRBJ1-3, with TRBD1 as a possible D gene (5 bases). This CDR3 contains 13 residues. Germline-derived CDR1 and CDR2 are SGHVS and FQNEAQ. Trimming took off 5 bases at V and 8 bases at J, with 13 bases between the two ends.

The chain recombines TRBV24-1 with TRBJ2-2; 7 nucleotides line up with TRBD1. Germline V gives CDR1 KGHDR, CDR2 SFDVKD. V trimming: 4 bases; J trimming: 6 bases; junction bases outside the gene matches: 7. The CDR3 contains 15 residues. The CDR3 spells CATSESDREAGELFF. The CDR3 DNA reads as TGTGCCACCAGTGAATCCGACAGGGAAGCCGGGGAGCTGTTTTTT.

This chain uses TRBV28 with TRBJ1-1; the D gene is possibly TRBD1 (5 bases). The V gene's germline CDR1 is MDHEN and CDR2 SYDVKM. This CDR3 has 14 residues. V was pared by 5 bases and J by 0 bases, with 10 bases between. DNA for the CDR3: TGTGCCAGCAGTACGACAGCAATGAACACTGAAGCTTTCTTT. Its protein product is CASSTTAMNTEAFF.

The chain joins TRBV27 to TRBJ1-3, with TRBD1 as a possible D gene (5 bases). The V gene lost 5 bases and the J gene lost 0 bases, with 23 bases spanning the gap. Per the germline V gene, CDR1 is MNHEY and CDR2 is SMNVEV (reference sequence). This CDR3 has 19 amino acids. The CDR3 protein is CASSPSSDRIVSSGNTIYF. In nucleotides, the CDR3 is TGTGCCAGCAGTCCCTCCTCCGACAGAATAGTAAGCTCTGGAAACACCATATATTTT.

This chain joins TRBV19 and TRBJ2-2; TRBD1 matches at 8 bases. The CDR3 totals 15 residues. Germline V gives CDR1 LNHDA, CDR2 SQIVND (reference sequence). Trimming at V came to 8 bases and at J to 3 bases, leaving 8 bases not matched to a gene. Written as DNA, the CDR3 is TGTGCCAGTTCCCCATTGGACAGGGACACCGGGGAGCTGTTTTTT. This encodes CASSPLDRDTGELFF.

This chain connects TRBV5-1 to TRBJ2-5; D is possibly TRBD2 (6 bases). Trimming took off 0 bases at V and 1 base at J, with 10 bases between the two ends. The germline CDR1 and CDR2 sequences are SGHRS and YFSETQ. This CDR3 region has 15 residues. In DNA form, the CDR3 reads TGCGCCAGCAGCTTGGCACTAGCAACCCAAGAGACCCAGTACTTC. It specifies CASSLALATQETQYF.

This clone was counted only a few times. The chain recombines TRBV5-5 with TRBJ1-3; no definite D call. Germline CDR1 is SGHKS and CDR2 is YYEKEE (reference sequence). V shed 1 base and J shed 0 bases, with 5 bases lying between them. There are 14 residues in the CDR3. CDR3 region: CASSLPGSGNTIYF. The DNA of the CDR3 is TGTGCCAGCAGCTTGCCCGGCTCTGGAAACACCATATATTTT.

V and J are TRBV2 and TRBJ2-7; 7 bases match TRBD1. The J segment lost 2 bases and the V segment lost 8 bases, leaving 3 bases of the junction unmatched. The germline gives CDR1 SNHLY, CDR2 FYNNEI. This CDR3 contains 12 residues. Here the CDR3 DNA reads TGTGCCAGCCGGGACAGTACCTACGAGCAGTACTTC. This codes for CASRDSTYEQYF. The full variable domain, with the rest looked up from reference TRBV2 and TRBJ2-7, is EPEVTQTPSHQVTQMGQEVILRCVPISNHLYFYWYRQILGQKVEFLVSFYNNEISEKSEIFDDQFSVERPDGSNFTLKIRSTKLEDSAMYFCASRDSTYEQYFGPGTRLTVT.

The gene calls are TRBV4-2 and TRBJ1-2; 7 bases are a match to TRBD1. The germline V gene has CDR1 LGHNA and CDR2 YNFKEQ. The CDR3 length is 16 residues. V lost 0 bases, J lost 2 bases, and 6 bases stayed unmatched. For the CDR3, the DNA is TGTGCCAGCAGCCAAGATACAGGGGATTCAAACTATGGCTACACCTTC. This translates into CASSQDTGDSNYGYTF.

The chain employs TRBV24-1 and TRBJ2-3; perhaps TRBD1 as D (6 bases). The CDR3 runs to 15 residues. The V end was cut by 6 bases, the J end by 6 bases, with 18 bases between. Germline CDR1 and CDR2: KGHDR and SFDVKD. Written as DNA, the CDR3 is TGTGCCACCAGTCCATTAGGGGGAGACCTCGATACGCAGTATTTT. It is translated as CATSPLGGDLDTQYF.

The rearrangement uses TRBV11-3 and TRBJ2-2; tentatively, D is TRBD2 (6 bases). This CDR3 is 17 amino acids long. The germline CDR1 and CDR2 sequences are SGHNT and YENEEA. The ends were cut back, 5 bases at V and 11 bases at J, with 27 bases in the middle. The CDR3 DNA follows: TGTGCCAGCAGCCTAAACCCCTCGACCGCCCAGGCGGGAGAGCTGTTTTTT. Residues: CASSLNPSTAQAGELFF.

The genes are TRBV6-1 and TRBJ2-7; the D gene is possibly TRBD2 (6 bases). Trimming shortened V by 0 bases and J by 0 bases, and 9 bases separated the two germline ends. The CDR3 runs to 15 residues. Germline CDR1 and CDR2: MNHNS and SASEGT. CDR3 nucleotides: TGTGCCAGCAGTGAAGCGGACGGGGGCTCCTACGAGCAGTACTTC. Residues: CASSEADGGSYEQYF.

V is TRBV9 and J is TRBJ2-1; 15 bases match TRBD2. This CDR3 contains 15 residues. J lost 8 bases, V lost 3 bases, and 3 bases had no gene match. From germline, CDR1 is SGDLS and CDR2 YYNGEE. CDR3 loop: CASSAGLAGGDEQFF. CDR3 coding DNA: TGTGCCAGCAGCGCGGGACTAGCGGGAGGCGATGAGCAGTTCTTC. The full variable domain, completed using reference TRBV9 and TRBJ2-1, is DSGVTQTPKHLITATGQRVTLRCSPRSGDLSVYWYQQSLDQGLQFLIQYYNGEERAKGNILERFSAQQFPDLHSELNLSSLELGDSALYFCASSAGLAGGDEQFFGPGTRLTVL.

This clone appeared a single time. This rearrangement joins TRBV12-3 or TRBV12-4 to TRBJ2-7, with 7 bases aligning to TRBD1. CDR3 length: 12 amino acids. The trim removed 5 bases at V and 3 bases at J, leaving 1 base unmatched. Here the CDR3 reads CASSRDSYEQYF. Written as DNA, the CDR3 is TGTGCCAGCAGTAGGGACAGCTACGAGCAGTACTTC.

The rearrangement joins TRBV28 to TRBJ1-4; perhaps TRBD1 as D (5 bases). Germline V gene lookup returns CDR1 MDHEN and CDR2 SYDVKM. This CDR3 has 13 residues. The V gene lost 7 bases and the J gene lost 0 bases, with 6 bases spanning the gap. CDR3 DNA sequence: TGTGCCAGCACAGGGCCAACTAATGAAAAACTGTTTTTT. It translates to CASTGPTNEKLFF.

This chain links TRBV28 with TRBJ1-3; no definite D call. Trimming pared 3 bases from V and 0 bases from J, leaving 3 bases between. Germline lookup yields CDR1 MDHEN and CDR2 SYDVKM. This CDR3 is built from 13 residues. CDR3 coding DNA: TGTGCCAGCAGTTTTTACTCTGGAAACACCATATATTTT. This sequence encodes CASSFYSGNTIYF.

This clone appeared a few times. Other DNA sequences in this specimen translate into the identical CDR3. The chain is built from TRBV29-1 and TRBJ1-2; 11 nucleotides agree with TRBD1. The germline V gene has CDR1 SQVTM and CDR2 ANQGSEA. The trim removed 4 bases at V and 5 bases at J, leaving 3 bases unmatched. This CDR3 has 13 amino acids. This CDR3 reads CSVAGTGGYGYTF. The CDR3 bases are TGCAGCGTTGCCGGGACAGGGGGTTATGGCTACACCTTC. The entire variable domain, with the rest obtained from reference TRBV29-1 and TRBJ1-2, is as follows: SAVISQKPSRDICQRGTSLTIQCQVDSQVTMMFWYRQQPGQSLTLIATANQGSEATYESGFVIDKFPISRPNLTFSTLTVSNMSPEDSSIYLCSVAGTGGYGYTFGSGTRLTVV.

The gene calls are TRBV7-9 and TRBJ2-5; possibly TRBD2 for D (6 bases). CDR1 and CDR2 from the germline V gene are SEHNR and FQNEAQ (reference sequence). The CDR3 totals 13 residues. With 0 bases removed from V and 5 bases from J, the gap between germline ends came to 7 bases. The CDR3 nucleotides are TGTGCCAGCAGCTTAGCCCTAGCGGAGACCCAGTACTTC. Its protein is CASSLALAETQYF.